This T cell receptor beta chain was captured by sequencing in a study of regulatory T cells in long-lasting Graves disease. Regarding the study as a whole: Favoring TRBV28, TRBJ1-2 and TRBJ2-5 was a feature seen in persistent disease. TCR diversity was lower in persistent than newly diagnosed Graves' disease. The persistent group shared 2,741 public clonotypes, more than the approximately 880 shared by new patients.

Described time point: newly diagnosed GD, antithyroid drugs for less than 3 months. With RNA extracted from PBMCs as input, the TCR library was made. Arm-PCR of CDR3 regions with iRepertoire HTBI primers generated TCR beta libraries. MiXCR, run by TCRdb on the multiplex PCR reads, gives a single entry per CDR3 protein. The sample lists about 470,000 distinct CDR3 sequences; around 15% were seen once. Ten or more counts support this clonotype. What it recognizes is unknown. The CDR3 is made up of 14 amino acids. V lost 5 bases and J lost 5; bases outside the gene matches: 6. CDR1 and CDR2 (germline): SGHAT, FQNNGV. The same data also contributed to another study, on T cells in Graves' hyperthyroidism and ophthalmopathy. From that study: In the blood, most expanded thyroid clonotypes above 0.001 appeared as well.

The source is a man aged 40-55 years with Graves disease. The sample in question was peripheral blood mononuclear cells (PBMCs), obtained at new diagnosis, from a patient treated with antithyroid drugs. This chain joins TRBV11-2 and TRBJ2-5; 9 positions agree with TRBD1. The CDR3, as DNA: TGTGCCAGCAGCGCCGGACAGGGGCTGGAGACCCAGTACTTC. Its protein product is CASSAGQGLETQYF.